This T cell receptor beta chain came from a study of T cell responses to AZD1222 COVID-19 vaccine. Using immunoSEQ multiplex PCR, the repertoire was profiled, and TCRdb retains in-frame clones only, with some absent. Found here are approximately 150,000 clones, roughly 93% of them singletons; the top ten hold 5.4%. CDR3 length equals 13 residues. Germline V lookup: CDR1 MNHEY, CDR2 SMNVEV (reference sequence). Trimming pared 8 bases from V and 1 base from J, leaving 8 bases between. The clonotype was recovered from an adult in good health. This specimen was peripheral blood, taken on day 0 of AZD1222 vaccination. The chain carries TRBV27 and TRBJ2-2, with D perhaps matching TRBD1 (6 bases). The CDR3 bases are TGTGCCAGCTGGGGACAGAACACCGGGGAGCTGTTTTTT. It specifies CASWGQNTGELFF.